The 17 T cell receptor beta chains listed next were all sequenced from one sample in a study of blood T cell repertoires in COVID-19. The protocol was immunoSEQ multiplex PCR, while the TCRdb copy is restricted to in-frame clones and leaves out a portion. The profile shows 110,000 or so clones, around 85% of them singletons. Sequenced sample: peripheral blood. These receptors were obtained from a man in his fifties with acute or convalescent COVID-19.

This sequence joins TRBV6-5 and TRBJ2-7; 9 positions match TRBD2. Germline-derived CDR1 and CDR2 are MNHEY and SVGAGI. V dropped 7 bases and J dropped 7; count of bases not matched to a gene: 11. The CDR3 consists of 14 residues. The CDR3 coding sequence is TGTGCCAGCACCCTTGGCGGGGGGGCGGGGGAGCAGTACTTC. This codes for CASTLGGGAGEQYF.

The chain links TRBV2 to TRBJ2-7, with a weak D call TRBD1 (6 bases). In germline, CDR1 is SNHLY, CDR2 FYNNEI. The V gene lost 6 bases and the J gene lost 4 bases, with 16 bases spanning the gap. CDR3 size: 14 residues. CDR3 residues: CASRATGDTYEQYF. The DNA of the CDR3 is TGTGCCAGCAGAGCGACAGGCGATACTTACGAGCAGTACTTC.

This clone was seen only once. A read error may account for a junction end that differs from germline. The genes are TRBV7-7 and TRBJ2-1; no clear D gene. Germline V gene data show CDR1 as SSHAT and CDR2 as FNYEAQ (reference sequence). This CDR3 is 13 amino acids long. The CDR3 bases are TGTGCTAGCAGCCCCGCGCCCGACAATGAGCAGTTCTTC. The encoded protein is CASSPAPDNEQFF.

The chain is built from TRBV20-1 and TRBJ2-7; no definite D call. The CDR3 covers 12 residues. Germline-derived CDR1 and CDR2 are DFQATT and SNEGSKA (reference sequence). V lost 3 bases, J lost 2 bases, and 8 bases lay in between. CDR3 residues: CSASPRAYEQYF. CDR3 DNA sequence: TGCAGTGCTAGTCCACGAGCCTACGAGCAGTACTTC.

The CDR3 loop is CATRWGGGGETQYF. CDR3 coding DNA: TGTGCCACCAGGTGGGGAGGCGGAGGGGAGACCCAGTACTTC. This chain links TRBV24-1 with TRBJ2-5; possible D gene TRBD2, 6 bases. The CDR3 is 14 amino acids. CDR1 and CDR2 from the germline V gene are KGHDR and SFDVKD. V gave up 7 bases and J gave up 5 bases, with 16 bases separating them.

The chain is built from TRBV27 and TRBJ2-4; maybe TRBD2 (5 bases). The germline V gene has CDR1 MNHEY and CDR2 SMNVEV (reference sequence). CDR3 size: 14 residues. The V end lost 2 bases, the J end lost 7 bases, and 12 bases lay between the germline ends. CDR3 sequence reads: CASSLAFASNIQYF. The DNA for the CDR3 is TGTGCCAGCAGTTTAGCCTTCGCTAGCAACATTCAGTACTTC.

V is TRBV19 and J is TRBJ1-5; the D gene is possibly TRBD1 (5 bases). Trimming pared 9 bases from V and 2 bases from J, leaving 8 bases between. Germline V CDR1 and CDR2: LNHDA, SQIVND (reference sequence). The CDR3 extends over 12 amino acids. CDR3 sequence reads: CASQGGNQPQHF. The DNA for the CDR3 is TGTGCCAGCCAGGGTGGCAATCAGCCCCAGCATTTT.

This clone has just one count. The chain employs TRBV4-2 and TRBJ2-3; 13 nucleotides line up with TRBD2. V gave up 0 bases and J gave up 0 bases; unmatched junction bases: 6. CDR3 length: 19 residues. CDR1 LGHNA and CDR2 YNFKEQ come from the germline V gene. The CDR3 sequence: CASSQEKLAGGPSTDTQYF. The DNA for the CDR3 is TGTGCCAGCAGCCAAGAAAAACTAGCGGGAGGGCCTAGCACAGATACGCAGTATTTT.

This clone was seen a handful of times. The chain carries TRBV2 and TRBJ2-5; D is unclear. Germline CDR1 SNHLY, CDR2 FYNNEI. This CDR3 contains 15 residues. Trimming removed 6 bases at V and 2 bases at J, with 16 bases between. DNA for the CDR3: TGTGCCAGCAGCCGGGTGGCAGTAGAACAAGAGACCCAGTACTTC. Protein sequence: CASSRVAVEQETQYF.

The CDR3 bases are TGCGCCAGCAGCTCCGGGATCCTGGAGGTTTTAAACACTGAAGCTTTCTTT. It translates to CASSSGILEVLNTEAFF. The chain links TRBV5-1 to TRBJ1-1, with unresolved D. This CDR3 is built from 17 residues. The V gene's germline CDR1 is SGHRS and CDR2 YFSETQ. The V end was cut by 3 bases, the J end by 2 bases, with 20 bases between.

The rearrangement links TRBV9 to TRBJ1-2; no firm D call. There are 14 residues in the CDR3. Trimming shortened V by 0 bases and J by 6 bases, and 12 bases separated the two germline ends. The germline V gene encodes CDR1 SGDLS and CDR2 YYNGEE. CDR3 region: CASSVGLKSDGYTF. The CDR3 DNA follows: TGTGCCAGCAGCGTAGGGTTGAAGTCAGATGGCTACACCTTC.

This clone is categorized as medium-sized (0.01 to 0.1%). The sample contains more than one DNA sequence encoding this CDR3. This chain joins TRBV5-1 and TRBJ2-7; D perhaps matches TRBD2 (6 bases). The CDR3 contains 14 residues. The V and J ends lost 5 bases and 0 bases respectively, with 12 bases between them. Per the germline V gene, CDR1 is SGHRS and CDR2 is YFSETQ. DNA for the CDR3: TGCGCCAGCAGTCAGGGACTGGCCTCCTACGAGCAGTACTTC. This translates into CASSQGLASYEQYF.

This clone is labeled as medium-sized. V and J are TRBV10-1 and TRBJ1-2; D not resolved. The V end was cut by 1 base, the J end by 0 bases, with 12 bases between. Per germline, CDR1 WNHNN and CDR2 SYGVQD (reference sequence). The CDR3 spans 16 residues. In DNA form, the CDR3 reads TGCGCCAGCAGTGAGTTCGGGGAACCGGCTAACTATGGCTACACCTTC. It is translated as CASSEFGEPANYGYTF.

There are a few counts of this clone. The gene calls are TRBV15 and TRBJ1-4; D perhaps matches TRBD1 (5 bases). V gave up 0 bases and J gave up 7 bases, with 12 bases separating them. CDR1 and CDR2 (germline): LNHNV, YYDKDF (reference sequence). The CDR3 runs 15 residues. The CDR3 coding sequence is TGTGCCACCAGCAGAGATACAGGCGGTATTGAAAAACTGTTTTTT. It translates to CATSRDTGGIEKLFF.

This clone showed up just a few times. The V gene is TRBV7-9, the J gene TRBJ2-3; tentatively, D is TRBD1 (6 bases). V was trimmed by 4 bases and J by 3 bases, leaving 17 bases between them. The germline CDR1 and CDR2 sequences are SEHNR and FQNEAQ (reference sequence). This CDR3 is 16 amino acids long. CDR3 region: CASSSPERQGTDTQYF. CDR3 coding DNA: TGTGCCAGCAGCTCTCCCGAGCGTCAGGGGACAGATACGCAGTATTTT.

This chain uses TRBV10-3 with TRBJ2-1; 7 nucleotides match TRBD2. After removal of 10 bases from V and 3 bases from J, the junction contained 9 bases not matched to a gene. CDR1 and CDR2 from the germline V gene are ENHRY and SYGVKD. CDR3 size: 14 residues. CDR3 sequence: CATESSGIYNEQFF. The CDR3 DNA reads as TGTGCCACGGAGTCTAGCGGTATCTACAATGAGCAGTTCTTC.

The CDR3 nucleotides are TGTGCCAGCAGCCGCGAGGGTTACGGGGAGCTGTTTTTT. Protein sequence: CASSREGYGELFF. J is TRBJ2-2 and V is TRBV7-3, with a tentative D call TRBD2 (5 bases). The V gene lost 5 bases and the J gene lost 7 bases, with 11 bases spanning the gap. Germline CDR1 SGHTA, CDR2 FQGTGA. The CDR3 consists of 13 residues.